Following are 30 T cell receptor beta chains from one sample sequenced in a study of beta chain features in type 1 diabetes. Expressed TCRB transcripts got sequenced, as all isolated RNA was reverse transcribed. This table comes from immunoSEQ multiplex PCR, and its TCRdb copy is limited to in-frame clones, with some not included. The table has some 220,000 clones, roughly 10% seen once. The sequenced material came from central memory CD4+ T cells from blood. The receptors shown here come from a man between 18 and 35 years old in good health.

The V and J genes are TRBV7-2 and TRBJ2-7; the match to TRBD2 covers 7 bases. The CDR3 has 14 residues. Trimming at V came to 3 bases and at J to 4 bases, leaving 6 bases not matched to a gene. CDR1 and CDR2 (germline): SGHTA, FQGNSA. The CDR3 is CASSFGLAVYEQYF. CDR3 in DNA: TGTGCCAGCAGCTTTGGTCTAGCGGTTTACGAGCAGTACTTC.

Many counts were recorded for this clone. The chain uses TRBV28 and TRBJ2-1, with 8 bases lining up with TRBD2. This CDR3 contains 16 residues. Trimming took 1 base from V and 6 from J; bases not matched to a gene: 8. The germline V gene encodes CDR1 MDHEN and CDR2 SYDVKM. The CDR3 bases are TGTGCCAGCAGTTTATATTTGCCAGCGGGGGCCAATGAGCAGTTCTTC. It encodes CASSLYLPAGANEQFF.

This clone was seen ten or more times. This chain uses TRBV9 with TRBJ2-1; D is undetermined. From germline, CDR1 is SGDLS and CDR2 YYNGEE. The CDR3 loop spans 16 amino acids. Trimming removed 1 base from V and 6 bases from J, with 17 bases in between. CDR3 nucleotides: TGTGCCAGCAGCGTACTACGAGATTTAGCCTTCAATGAGCAGTTCTTC. It is translated as CASSVLRDLAFNEQFF.

In its sample, this clone was seen many times. The chain is built from TRBV2 and TRBJ1-5, with D possibly TRBD1 on 5 matching bases. The germline V and J ends were trimmed by 4 bases and 8 bases, with 9 bases remaining between them. The CDR3 consists of 12 residues. Germline assignment: CDR1 SNHLY and CDR2 FYNNEI. This CDR3 reads CASSAGREPQHF. CDR3 coding DNA: TGTGCCAGCAGTGCAGGGCGAGAGCCCCAGCATTTT.

This clone was seen a handful of times. The chain couples TRBV10-3 to TRBJ1-1; tentative D call: TRBD1 (6 bases). Trimming pared 0 bases from V and 10 bases from J, leaving 18 bases between. Per germline, CDR1 ENHRY and CDR2 SYGVKD. The CDR3 extends over 15 amino acids. This CDR3 is CAISESLPGGGPAFF. The CDR3 bases are TGTGCCATCAGTGAGTCCCTCCCCGGGGGCGGGCCAGCTTTCTTT.

The V call is TRBV4-2, the J call TRBJ1-1, with a weak D call TRBD1 (6 bases). Germline V gives CDR1 LGHNA, CDR2 YNFKEQ. The CDR3 loop spans 15 amino acids. V lost 1 base, J lost 4 bases, and 13 bases lay in between. CDR3 sequence reads: CASSQGTGFITEAFF. For the CDR3, the DNA is TGTGCCAGCAGCCAAGGAACAGGGTTTATCACTGAAGCTTTCTTT.

This clone was found a few times. The chain uses TRBV6-5 and TRBJ2-3; 10 bases are shared with TRBD1. The CDR3 covers 14 residues. Germline CDR1 reads MNHEY; CDR2 reads SVGAGI. V was clipped by 6 bases and J by 8 bases; unmatched bases: 8. The CDR3 spells CASSRDRGYATQYF. For the CDR3, the DNA is TGTGCCAGCAGCCGGGACAGGGGATATGCTACGCAGTATTTT.

V gene TRBV9 combines with J gene TRBJ1-5; 7 nucleotides match TRBD1. V shed 0 bases, J shed 3 bases, and the junction held 6 bases outside the gene matches. CDR3 length: 16 residues. Germline V gene lookup returns CDR1 SGDLS and CDR2 YYNGEE. The CDR3 DNA is TGTGCCAGCAGCGTAGACGTGACAGGGAACAATCAGCCCCAGCATTTT. Protein sequence: CASSVDVTGNNQPQHF.

In this sample, this clone turned up a few times. This chain joins TRBV7-2 and TRBJ2-7; maybe TRBD2 (5 bases). Looked up from germline, CDR1 is SGHTA and CDR2 is FQGNSA. The CDR3 sequence is 15 residues long. Trimming removed 4 bases from V and 0 bases from J, with 13 bases in between. CDR3 sequence (DNA): TGTGCCAGCAGCTATGGCGGGTCTAGCTCCTACGAGCAGTACTTC. Residues: CASSYGGSSSYEQYF.

The rearrangement joins TRBV7-2 to TRBJ2-3; a weak D match, TRBD2 (6 bases). V lost 6 bases to trimming and J lost 5 bases, with 15 bases between them. Germline V gene lookup returns CDR1 SGHTA and CDR2 FQGNSA. The CDR3 spans 14 residues. CDR3 sequence (DNA): TGTGCCAGCAGACTCATTACGGGGGTAGATACGCAGTATTTT. The encoded protein is CASRLITGVDTQYF.

This clone was seen more than once but under ten times. This sequence joins TRBV30 and TRBJ2-1, with 9 nucleotides matching TRBD2. The CDR3 contains 15 residues. V dropped 2 bases and J dropped 8; count of bases not matched to a gene: 10. Germline V CDR1 and CDR2: GTSNPN, SVGIG (reference sequence). The CDR3 region has the DNA TGTGCCTGGAGTAAAAGGCTAGCGGGACGCGATGAGCAGTTCTTC. This codes for CAWSKRLAGRDEQFF.

The sample holds a few counts of this clone. The chain joins TRBV14 to TRBJ2-7, with D perhaps matching TRBD2 (5 bases). Trimming took off 1 base at V and 2 bases at J, with 15 bases between the two ends. Germline V gives CDR1 SGHDN, CDR2 FVKESK. The CDR3 runs to 16 residues. CDR3 sequence (DNA): TGTGCCAGCAGCCAAGGGCTCGGACTGGGCACCTACGAGCAGTACTTC. Its translation is CASSQGLGLGTYEQYF.

The chain links TRBV29-1 to TRBJ1-1, with D perhaps TRBD1 (5 bases). The germline V gene encodes CDR1 SQVTM and CDR2 ANQGSEA. Deletions cut 6 bases from V and 1 base from J, with 12 bases between. This CDR3 is 13 amino acids long. The CDR3 is CSVLGGGNTEAFF. In DNA form, the CDR3 reads TGCAGCGTCTTGGGCGGGGGGAACACTGAAGCTTTCTTT.

This clone was picked up a small number of times. Other DNA sequences of this sample code for an identical CDR3. The chain links TRBV9 to TRBJ2-3; D is undetermined. The CDR3 spans 14 residues. Germline lookup yields CDR1 SGDLS and CDR2 YYNGEE. V was trimmed by 3 bases and J by 0 bases, leaving 8 bases between them. CDR3 residues: CASSATTSTDTQYF. CDR3 sequence (DNA): TGTGCCAGCAGCGCAACAACTAGCACAGATACGCAGTATTTT.

The sample holds many counts of this clone. V usage is TRBV5-6 and J usage is TRBJ2-5, with a weak D call TRBD2 (5 bases). The CDR3 contains 15 residues. V was trimmed by 3 bases and J by 3 bases, leaving 15 bases between them. Germline V CDR1 and CDR2: SGHDT, YYEEEE. The CDR3 DNA sequence: TGTGCCAGCAGCTCCCTGCGGGCCGGGAAAGAGACCCAGTACTTC. It encodes CASSSLRAGKETQYF.

The J gene is TRBJ1-5, the V gene TRBV2; maybe TRBD1 (5 bases). Between the trimmed V and J ends, which lost 4 bases and 4 bases, there was a span of 14 bases. Germline V gene data show CDR1 as SNHLY and CDR2 as FYNNEI. The CDR3 extends over 15 amino acids. The DNA for the CDR3 is TGTGCCAGCAGTGCAGTAGGGGTGAGTAATCAGCCCCAGCATTTT. Protein sequence: CASSAVGVSNQPQHF.

This clone was observed a handful of times. The genes are TRBV27 and TRBJ2-1, with TRBD2 matching over 10 bases. Trimming removed 5 bases from V and 2 bases from J; junction bases left unmatched: 3. Germline V gene data show CDR1 as MNHEY and CDR2 as SMNVEV (reference sequence). The CDR3 is 15 residues long. Here the CDR3 reads CASSSGRGPYNEQFF. CDR3 bases: TGTGCCAGCAGTAGCGGGAGGGGCCCCTACAATGAGCAGTTCTTC.

This clone was seen at least ten times. This chain connects TRBV7-9 to TRBJ2-7; D unclear. The CDR3 is made up of 13 amino acids. With 5 bases removed from V and 2 bases from J, the gap between germline ends came to 10 bases. Germline-derived CDR1 and CDR2 are SEHNR and FQNEAQ (reference sequence). The CDR3 nucleotides are TGTGCCAGCAGCCCAACGGTCGCCTACGAGCAGTACTTC. Its protein product is CASSPTVAYEQYF.

In this sample, this clone turned up a few times. The V call is TRBV5-4, the J call TRBJ2-1, with D tentatively TRBD2 (5 bases). The CDR3 is 16 residues long. Germline V gives CDR1 SGHNT, CDR2 YYREEE (reference sequence). The ends were cut back, 3 bases at V and 1 base at J, with 14 bases in the middle. The CDR3 DNA reads as TGTGCCAGCAGCTGGACTCCCGGGGAGTCCTACAATGAGCAGTTCTTC. Residues: CASSWTPGESYNEQFF. Full variable domain (rest looked up from reference TRBV5-4 and TRBJ2-1): ETGVTQSPTHLIKTRGQQVTLRCSSQSGHNTVSWYQQALGQGPQFIFQYYREEENGRGNFPPRFSGLQFPNYSSELNVNALELDDSALYLCASSWTPGESYNEQFFGPGTRLTVL.

The CDR3 bases are TGTGCCAGCATGTATCCGGCCCGCACAGATACGCAGTATTTT. Translation: CASMYPARTDTQYF. The chain uses TRBV28 and TRBJ2-3, with no clear D. The CDR3 runs to 14 residues. Germline lookup yields CDR1 MDHEN and CDR2 SYDVKM. V lost 7 bases to trimming and J lost 1 base, with 12 bases between them.

This clone was counted only a few times. This rearrangement joins TRBV5-1 to TRBJ2-7; 9 bases fit TRBD1. The CDR3 extends over 13 amino acids. Losses at the gene ends were 4 bases for V and 5 bases for J; bases not matched to a gene: 4. From germline, CDR1 is SGHRS and CDR2 YFSETQ. CDR3 loop: CASSQGTGNEQYF. DNA for the CDR3: TGCGCCAGCAGCCAGGGGACAGGGAACGAGCAGTACTTC.

This clone occurred many times. This sequence joins TRBV5-1 and TRBJ2-1; 11 nucleotides align to TRBD2. Germline V gene sequence: CDR1 SGHRS, CDR2 YFSETQ. The CDR3 loop spans 14 amino acids. V lost 4 bases and J lost 7; bases outside the gene matches: 4. CDR3 sequence: CASSAIAGGNEQFF. In DNA, the CDR3 is TGCGCCAGCAGCGCGATAGCGGGAGGGAATGAGCAGTTCTTC.

This clone was counted between two and nine times. The chain combines TRBV2 with TRBJ2-2; no reliable D call. CDR1 SNHLY and CDR2 FYNNEI come from the germline V gene. With 4 bases removed from V and 5 bases from J, the gap between germline ends came to 11 bases. CDR3 length: 14 residues. The CDR3 is CASSVNGPTGELFF. CDR3 nucleotide sequence: TGTGCCAGCAGTGTGAACGGGCCGACCGGGGAGCTGTTTTTT.

This clone turned up a few times. The rearrangement links TRBV2 to TRBJ2-1, with 8 bases matching TRBD2. V lost 3 bases to trimming and J lost 4 bases; unmatched junction nucleotides: 5. This CDR3 spans 15 amino acids. Per germline, CDR1 SNHLY and CDR2 FYNNEI. CDR3 amino acids: CASSEREDSYNEQFF. DNA for the CDR3: TGTGCCAGCAGTGAGCGGGAGGACTCTTACAATGAGCAGTTCTTC.

Here the CDR3 DNA reads TGCAGCGAGTCCGAAACTTTCGACGGGACGCAGTATTTT. It translates to CSESETFDGTQYF. This chain uses TRBV29-1 with TRBJ2-3; unclear D gene. CDR1 is SQVTM, CDR2 ANQGSEA, per germline. The CDR3 totals 13 residues. Trimming cost V 7 bases and J 9 bases, with 20 bases left between them.

The table lists this clone with a few counts. V and J are TRBV7-2 and TRBJ1-4; D call uncertain. Trimming left V 6 bases short and J 3 bases short, with 14 bases between. CDR1 SGHTA and CDR2 FQGNSA come from the germline V gene. The CDR3 is 15 amino acids. CDR3 coding DNA: TGTGCCAGCAGGAAAATGGGTGGCCCTAATGAAAAACTGTTTTTT. Amino acids: CASRKMGGPNEKLFF.

This clone has just a few counts. The rearrangement uses TRBV10-3 and TRBJ2-3; the D gene is possibly TRBD2 (5 bases). The V and J ends lost 6 bases and 4 bases respectively, with 14 bases between them. This CDR3 is built from 14 residues. CDR1 ENHRY and CDR2 SYGVKD come from the germline V gene. The CDR3 sequence: CAIRGAFVADTQYF. CDR3 coding DNA: TGTGCCATCAGGGGAGCTTTTGTGGCAGATACGCAGTATTTT.

This rearrangement joins TRBV5-4 to TRBJ2-7, with 12 nucleotides matching TRBD2. After removal of 3 bases from V and 2 bases from J, the junction contained 3 bases not matched to a gene. The CDR3 has 15 residues. Germline V gives CDR1 SGHNT, CDR2 YYREEE (reference sequence). DNA of the CDR3: TGTGCCAGCAGCTATTCTAGCGGGAGGGCCTACGAGCAGTACTTC. Translation gives CASSYSSGRAYEQYF.

The rearrangement links TRBV7-2 to TRBJ2-1; the match to TRBD2 covers 7 bases. The length of the CDR3 is 17 residues. Per germline, CDR1 SGHTA and CDR2 FQGNSA. With V trimmed by 1 base and J by 8 bases, 14 bases remained unmatched. CDR3 sequence: CASSLEAAGVQSDEQFF. The DNA for the CDR3 is TGTGCCAGCAGCTTAGAAGCGGCGGGAGTACAGTCCGATGAGCAGTTCTTC. Complete variable domain (other parts from reference TRBV7-2 and TRBJ2-1): GAGVSQSPSNKVTEKGKDVELRCDPISGHTALYWYRQSLGQGLEFLIYFQGNSAPDKSGLPSDRFSAERTGGSVSTLTIQRTQQEDSAVYLCASSLEAAGVQSDEQFFGPGTRLTVL.

The genes are TRBV19 and TRBJ2-1; 10 nucleotides agree with TRBD1. The CDR3 totals 15 residues. V trimming: 2 bases; J trimming: 6 bases; junction bases outside the gene matches: 4. Per the germline V gene, CDR1 is LNHDA and CDR2 is SQIVND (reference sequence). The CDR3 coding sequence is TGTGCCAGTAGTATAACCGGGACAGGGGTCAATGAGCAGTTCTTC. Translation gives CASSITGTGVNEQFF.